The rows below give T cell receptor beta chains drawn from one sample of a study of blood T cells in healthy people across ages. TCRdb analysed the 5' RACE reads with MiXCR anew, one entry per CDR3 protein. The table lists roughly 1.4 million distinct CDR3 sequences, 59% of them singletons, with 5% to 7% in the top ten. The material sequenced was blood. Receptors were obtained from a man aged 18 to 30 in good health. The CDR3 runs from the conserved cysteine through the conserved F or W. D genes are given only for firm matches. Rows may omit the clone size; those that give it use once, few, many or a size class.

v_call: TRBV18
clone_size: .
d_call: TRBD1
j_call: TRBJ2-7
cdr3_aa: CASSKDRDDEQYF
cdr3_nt: TGTGCCAGCTCAAAAGACAGGGACGACGAGCAGTACTTC

v_call: TRBV12-3/TRBV12-4
clone_size: .
d_call: .
j_call: TRBJ2-1
cdr3_aa: CASSPSGNGDDYNEQFF
cdr3_nt: TGTGCCAGCAGTCCTAGTGGGAACGGGGACGACTACAATGAGCAGTTCTTC

v_call: TRBV5-1
clone_size: .
d_call: TRBD1
j_call: TRBJ1-2
cdr3_aa: CASNPGDRGRISSYGYTF
cdr3_nt: TGCGCCAGCAACCCGGGCGACAGGGGGCGAATCTCTAGCTATGGCTACACCTTC

v_call: TRBV6-2/TRBV6-3
clone_size: .
d_call: TRBD1
j_call: TRBJ1-5
cdr3_aa: CASSLGGRGPQPQHF
cdr3_nt: TGTGCCAGCAGCTTAGGGGGCAGGGGGCCTCAGCCCCAGCATTTT

v_call: TRBV7-8
clone_size: few
d_call: .
j_call: TRBJ2-7
cdr3_aa: CASTRGFGDYEQYF
cdr3_nt: TGTGCCAGCACCCGAGGGTTTGGTGACTACGAGCAGTACTTC

v_call: TRBV12-3/TRBV12-4
clone_size: .
d_call: .
j_call: TRBJ2-7
cdr3_aa: CASSPGGLEQYF
cdr3_nt: TGTGCCAGCAGTCCCGGGGGGCTCGAGCAGTACTTC

v_call: TRBV6-5
clone_size: few
d_call: .
j_call: TRBJ2-4
cdr3_aa: CASSSRGVAKNIQYF
cdr3_nt: TGTGCCAGCAGTTCCCGTGGGGTCGCCAAAAACATTCAGTACTTC

v_call: TRBV2
clone_size: .
d_call: TRBD1
j_call: TRBJ2-7
cdr3_aa: CASSGTGHYEQYF
cdr3_nt: TGTGCCAGCAGTGGGACAGGCCACTACGAGCAGTACTTC

v_call: TRBV4-2
clone_size: .
d_call: .
j_call: TRBJ1-2
cdr3_aa: CASSPSSINGYTF
cdr3_nt: TGTGCCAGCAGCCCCTCGTCAATCAACGGCTACACCTTC

v_call: TRBV27
clone_size: many
d_call: .
j_call: TRBJ2-7
cdr3_aa: CASSFGLTYEQYF
cdr3_nt: TGTGCCAGCAGTTTCGGGCTTACCTACGAGCAGTACTTC

v_call: TRBV7-2
clone_size: .
d_call: .
j_call: TRBJ2-3
cdr3_aa: CASSLDVRDTDTQYF
cdr3_nt: TGTGCCAGCAGCTTAGATGTAAGGGACACAGATACGCAGTATTTT

v_call: TRBV10-2
clone_size: .
d_call: TRBD2
j_call: TRBJ2-7
cdr3_aa: CASRSVSGNITYEQYF
cdr3_nt: TGCGCCAGCAGGTCAGTTAGCGGGAATATAACCTACGAGCAGTACTTC

v_call: TRBV20-1
clone_size: .
d_call: .
j_call: TRBJ1-4
cdr3_aa: CSAREGFGREKLFF
cdr3_nt: TGCAGTGCTAGGGAGGGATTTGGCAGGGAAAAACTGTTTTTT

v_call: TRBV29-1
clone_size: once
d_call: TRBD2
j_call: TRBJ2-1
cdr3_aa: CSVVAGVVYNEQFF
cdr3_nt: TGCAGCGTTGTAGCGGGGGTAGTTTACAATGAGCAGTTCTTC

v_call: TRBV10-3
clone_size: .
d_call: .
j_call: TRBJ2-3
cdr3_aa: CAIYGGDTQYF
cdr3_nt: TGTGCCATCTATGGCGGAGATACGCAGTATTTT

v_call: TRBV5-1
clone_size: .
d_call: .
j_call: TRBJ2-3
cdr3_aa: CASSSRDGYTDTQYF
cdr3_nt: TGCGCCAGCAGCAGCCGGGACGGATACACAGATACGCAGTATTTT

v_call: TRBV4-1
clone_size: few
d_call: .
j_call: TRBJ2-3
cdr3_aa: CASSQWMAADTQYF
cdr3_nt: TGCGCCAGCAGCCAATGGATGGCAGCAGATACGCAGTATTTT

v_call: TRBV20-1
clone_size: .
d_call: TRBD2
j_call: TRBJ2-1
cdr3_aa: CSARGLIAGVHNEQFF
cdr3_nt: TGCAGTGCTAGAGGTTTGATAGCGGGGGTCCACAATGAGCAGTTCTTC

v_call: TRBV10-2
clone_size: .
d_call: TRBD2
j_call: TRBJ2-3
cdr3_aa: CASSSGGDGDTQYF
cdr3_nt: TGTGCCAGCAGTAGCGGGGGGGATGGTGATACGCAGTATTTT

v_call: TRBV7-9
clone_size: .
d_call: .
j_call: TRBJ2-7
cdr3_aa: CASSSIWGPEQYF
cdr3_nt: TGTGCCAGCAGCTCAATCTGGGGCCCCGAGCAGTACTTC

v_call: TRBV5-1
clone_size: once
d_call: .
j_call: TRBJ1-6
cdr3_aa: CASSWGTARNSPLHF
cdr3_nt: TGCGCCAGCAGCTGGGGGACGGCTCGTAATTCACCCCTCCACTTT

v_call: TRBV3-1
clone_size: few
d_call: .
j_call: TRBJ1-5
cdr3_aa: CASSQDTLGNQPQHF
cdr3_nt: TGTGCCAGCAGCCAGGACACGTTGGGCAATCAGCCCCAGCATTTT

v_call: TRBV7-2
clone_size: few
d_call: .
j_call: TRBJ2-2
cdr3_aa: CASSLGSGRANTGELFF
cdr3_nt: TGTGCCAGCAGCTTAGGCTCGGGCAGGGCGAACACCGGGGAGCTGTTTTTT

v_call: TRBV21-1
clone_size: .
d_call: .
j_call: TRBJ2-5
cdr3_aa: CASSKTREQETQYF
cdr3_nt: TGTGCCAGCAGCAAAACCAGGGAGCAAGAGACCCAGTACTTC

v_call: TRBV20-1
clone_size: once
d_call: .
j_call: TRBJ1-1
cdr3_aa: CSARTPSWTEAFF
cdr3_nt: TGCAGTGCTAGAACCCCTAGCTGGACTGAAGCTTTCTTT

v_call: TRBV6-5
clone_size: few
d_call: .
j_call: TRBJ2-7
cdr3_aa: CASSGRTTYEQYF
cdr3_nt: TGTGCCAGCAGTGGCCGGACAACCTACGAGCAGTACTTC

v_call: TRBV4-1
clone_size: few
d_call: .
j_call: TRBJ2-1
cdr3_aa: CASSQEGGSVDEQFF
cdr3_nt: TGCGCCAGCAGCCAAGAGGGGGGCAGTGTGGATGAGCAGTTCTTC

v_call: TRBV4-1
clone_size: .
d_call: .
j_call: TRBJ2-5
cdr3_aa: CASSQRGTQYF
cdr3_nt: TGCGCCAGCAGCCAGAGAGGGACCCAGTACTTC

v_call: TRBV6-2/TRBV6-3
clone_size: .
d_call: .
j_call: TRBJ2-1
cdr3_aa: CASSPITAEQFF
cdr3_nt: TGTGCCAGCAGTCCCATCACAGCCGAGCAGTTCTTC

v_call: TRBV7-9
clone_size: .
d_call: .
j_call: TRBJ2-7
cdr3_aa: CASSPSQRTPEEQYF
cdr3_nt: TGTGCCAGCAGCCCATCCCAGAGGACCCCTGAAGAGCAGTACTTC

v_call: TRBV29-1
clone_size: few
d_call: .
j_call: TRBJ2-3
cdr3_aa: CSVGVRAQDTQYF
cdr3_nt: TGCAGCGTTGGGGTGAGGGCCCAGGATACGCAGTATTTT

v_call: TRBV9
clone_size: .
d_call: .
j_call: TRBJ1-2
cdr3_aa: CASSVPDLNYGYTF
cdr3_nt: TGTGCCAGCAGCGTCCCAGATCTTAACTATGGCTACACCTTC